This T cell receptor (beta chain) originates from a study of CD8+CD57+ T cells in acquired aplastic anemia. Study-wide context: Mean yield of DNA from sorted CD4+ and CD8+ cells was roughly 3.1 ug.

This CDR3 spans 14 amino acids. The germline V gene has CDR1 LNHDA and CDR2 SQIVND (reference sequence). Trimming removed 6 bases from V and 0 bases from J, with 12 bases in between. This clonotype showed up many times. The antigen is undetermined. Overall study findings and caveats: Patients and controls shared about 30 CD8+ CDR3 sequences.

Patients chosen for sequencing had CD8+CD57+ cells that had expanded, as shown by flow cytometry. Each patient carried a diagnosis of severe acquired aplastic anemia. For CDR3 and TCR beta VDJ profiling, genomic DNA was the template used. TCRdb re-derived calls from the reads in MiXCR, one entry per CDR3 protein. Among 200,000 to 250,000 distinct CDR3 sequences listed, about half were seen once. J is TRBJ2-7 and V is TRBV19, with D hard to call. The origin of this receptor is a human donor with aplastic anemia. Sequenced sample: sorted CD4+, CD8+, or CD8+CD57+ T cells (not recorded which) from PBMCs. The CDR3 sequence: CASRLTASSYEQYF. CDR3 coding DNA: TGTGCCAGTAGGCTAACAGCTAGCTCCTACGAGCAGTACTTC. The whole variable domain, filled in from reference TRBV19 and TRBJ2-7, reads DGGITQSPKYLFRKEGQNVTLSCEQNLNHDAMYWYRQDPGQGLRLIYYSQIVNDFQKGDIAEGYSVSREKKESFPLTVTSAQKNPTAFYLCASRLTASSYEQYFGPGTRLTVT.